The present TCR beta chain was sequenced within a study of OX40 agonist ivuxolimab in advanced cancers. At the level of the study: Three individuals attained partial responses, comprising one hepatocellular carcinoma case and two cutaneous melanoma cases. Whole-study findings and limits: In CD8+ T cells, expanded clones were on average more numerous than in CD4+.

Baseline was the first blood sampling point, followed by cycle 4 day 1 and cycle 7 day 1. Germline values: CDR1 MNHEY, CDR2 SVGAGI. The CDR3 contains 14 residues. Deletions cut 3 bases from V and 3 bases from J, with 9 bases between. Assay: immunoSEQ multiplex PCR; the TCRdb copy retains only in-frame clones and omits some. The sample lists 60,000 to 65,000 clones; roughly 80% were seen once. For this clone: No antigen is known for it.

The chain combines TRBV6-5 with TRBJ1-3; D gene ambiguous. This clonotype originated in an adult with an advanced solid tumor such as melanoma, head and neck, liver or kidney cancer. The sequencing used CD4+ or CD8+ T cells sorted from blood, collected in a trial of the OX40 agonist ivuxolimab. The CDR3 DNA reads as TGTGCCAGCAGTTATGCGGGCCGTGGAAACACCATATATTTT. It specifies CASSYAGRGNTIYF.